Here is one T cell receptor beta chain with its context. These data belong to a study of blood T cell repertoires in COVID-19. Study-level information: The samples span acute and convalescent COVID-19 from the United States, Italy and Spain.

In terms of age and location, participants ranged from roughly 18 to 90 years and lived in about two dozen US areas. Participants' own reports of clinical history determined their cohort assignment. Two negative PCRs, clearance, or symptom resolution characterized the recovered Cohort 3 donors. Germline V gene sequence: CDR1 MNHEY, CDR2 SVGEGT. The V and J ends lost 2 bases and 7 bases, in that order; junction bases with no gene match: 9. The CDR3 has 15 amino acids. Here immunoSEQ multiplex PCR was the method, and the copy in TCRdb shows in-frame clones only, minus some. Of about 300,000 clones listed, 80% to 95% are singletons.

This clonotype was obtained from a woman in her twenties or thirties who had recovered from COVID-19. The chain combines TRBV6-2 or TRBV6-3 with TRBJ2-5; 8 bases are a match to TRBD2. The sequenced material came from PBMCs or T cells enriched from blood (not recorded which). The CDR3 DNA is TGTGCCAGCAGTTACGACGGGAGGGCCTGGATGACCCAGTACTTC. Protein product: CASSYDGRAWMTQYF.